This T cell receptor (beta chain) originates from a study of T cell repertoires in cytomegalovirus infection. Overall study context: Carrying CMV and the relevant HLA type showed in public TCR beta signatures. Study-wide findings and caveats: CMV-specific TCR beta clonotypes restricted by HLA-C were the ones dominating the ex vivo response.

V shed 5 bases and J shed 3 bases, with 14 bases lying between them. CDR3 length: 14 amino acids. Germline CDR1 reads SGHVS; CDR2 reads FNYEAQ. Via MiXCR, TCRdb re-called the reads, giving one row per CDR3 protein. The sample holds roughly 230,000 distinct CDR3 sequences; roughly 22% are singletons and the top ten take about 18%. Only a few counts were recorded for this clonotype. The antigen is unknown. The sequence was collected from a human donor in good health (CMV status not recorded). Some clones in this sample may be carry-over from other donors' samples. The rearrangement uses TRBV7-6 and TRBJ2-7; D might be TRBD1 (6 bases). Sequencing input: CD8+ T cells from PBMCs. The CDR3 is CASSPSGTSYEQYF. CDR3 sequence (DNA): TGTGCCAGCAGCCCCTCCGGGACAAGCTACGAGCAGTACTTC.